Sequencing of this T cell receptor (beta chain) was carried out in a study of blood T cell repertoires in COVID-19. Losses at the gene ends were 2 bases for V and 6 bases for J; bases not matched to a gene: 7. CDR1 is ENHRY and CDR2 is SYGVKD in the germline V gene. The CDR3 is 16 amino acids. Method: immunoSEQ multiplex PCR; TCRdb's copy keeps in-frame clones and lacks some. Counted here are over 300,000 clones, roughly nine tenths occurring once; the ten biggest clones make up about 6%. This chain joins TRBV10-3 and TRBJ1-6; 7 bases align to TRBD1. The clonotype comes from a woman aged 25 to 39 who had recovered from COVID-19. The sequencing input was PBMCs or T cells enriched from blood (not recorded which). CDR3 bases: TGTGCCATCAGTGAGGAATGGGACAGTCTTAATTCACCCCTCCACTTT. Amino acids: CAISEEWDSLNSPLHF.